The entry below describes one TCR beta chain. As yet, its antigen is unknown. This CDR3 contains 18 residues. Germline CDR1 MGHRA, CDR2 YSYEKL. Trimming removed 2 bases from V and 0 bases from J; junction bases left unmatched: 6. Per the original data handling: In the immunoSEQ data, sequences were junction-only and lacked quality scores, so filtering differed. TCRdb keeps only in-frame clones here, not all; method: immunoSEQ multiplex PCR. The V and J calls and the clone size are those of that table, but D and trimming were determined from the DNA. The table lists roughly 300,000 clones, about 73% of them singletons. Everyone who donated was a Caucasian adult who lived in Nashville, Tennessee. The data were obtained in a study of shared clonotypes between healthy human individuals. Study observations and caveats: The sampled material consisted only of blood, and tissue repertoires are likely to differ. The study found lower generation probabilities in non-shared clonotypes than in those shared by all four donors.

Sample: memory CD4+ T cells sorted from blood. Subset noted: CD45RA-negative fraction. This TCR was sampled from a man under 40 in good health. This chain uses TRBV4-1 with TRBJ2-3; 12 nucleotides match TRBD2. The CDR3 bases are TGCGCCAGCAGCCAAACCATGGGGACTAGCGGGAGCACAGATACGCAGTATTTT. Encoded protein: CASSQTMGTSGSTDTQYF.